This passage covers 20 T cell receptor beta chains from one sample sequenced in a study of T cell responses to AZD1222 COVID-19 vaccine. The repertoire was sequenced with immunoSEQ multiplex PCR; TCRdb's copy has only in-frame clones and lacks some. The table records over 100,000 clones, over 75% of them present only once. The sample in question was peripheral blood, obtained on day 0 of AZD1222 vaccination. The source is an adult in good health.

The genes are TRBV6-5 and TRBJ2-3; the match to TRBD1 covers 7 bases. Looked up from germline, CDR1 is MNHEY and CDR2 is SVGAGI. The CDR3 contains 16 residues. Trimming at V came to 0 bases and at J to 0 bases, leaving 3 bases not matched to a gene. CDR3 in amino acids: CASSYSGGQSTDTQYF. In nucleotides, the CDR3 is TGTGCCAGCAGTTACTCTGGGGGACAGAGCACAGATACGCAGTATTTT.

V usage is TRBV25-1 and J usage is TRBJ1-2; 7 bases are shared with TRBD1. With V trimmed by 1 base and J by 1 base, 3 bases remained unmatched. CDR1 is MGHDK and CDR2 is SYGVNS in the germline V gene. The CDR3 consists of 15 residues. DNA of the CDR3: TGTGCCAGCAGTGAATTGACAGGGAATAACTATGGCTACACCTTC. It translates to CASSELTGNNYGYTF.

In this sample, this clone turned up a few times. This chain uses TRBV6-5 with TRBJ2-7, with TRBD2 matching over 9 bases. In germline, CDR1 is MNHEY, CDR2 SVGAGI. Germline trimming cut 7 bases from V and 5 bases from J; bases unmatched to any gene: 12. The CDR3 length is 15 residues. The DNA for the CDR3 is TGTGCCAGCACCTCCCTGGGAGCGGGGGGCAACGAGCAGTACTTC. It codes for CASTSLGAGGNEQYF.

The V gene is TRBV29-1, the J gene TRBJ2-3; 7 bases map to TRBD2. Germline assignment: CDR1 SQVTM and CDR2 ANQGSEA. The CDR3 consists of 13 residues. The junction had 5 bases not matched to a gene; V was cut back by 4 bases and J by 4 bases. This CDR3 is CSVGPGGADTQYF. In nucleotides, the CDR3 is TGCAGCGTTGGCCCGGGGGGTGCAGATACGCAGTATTTT.

The rearrangement links TRBV6-5 to TRBJ1-5, with D maybe TRBD1 (5 bases). The CDR3 consists of 14 residues. The germline V gene encodes CDR1 MNHEY and CDR2 SVGAGI. Trimming took 11 bases from V and 9 from J, leaving 23 bases between them. The CDR3 coding sequence is TGTGCCGGCATCGGGACTCCCTCCTCTCGGCCCCAGCATTTT. Encoded protein: CAGIGTPSSRPQHF.

This chain joins TRBV6-5 and TRBJ1-5; D is unclear. V dropped 8 bases and J dropped 6 bases, with 11 bases sitting between them. This CDR3 has 12 amino acids. Germline V lookup: CDR1 MNHEY, CDR2 SVGAGI. CDR3 sequence (DNA): TGTGCCAGCGGTACGGGGAGTCAGCCCCAGCATTTT. This codes for CASGTGSQPQHF.

On this clone: Sequence at one end of the junction differs from germline and may be a read error. The chain links TRBV6-5 to TRBJ2-7; no definite D call. The CDR3 runs to 14 residues. Per germline, CDR1 MNHEY and CDR2 SVGAGI. CDR3 bases: TGTGCCAGCAGTCACTCCTCCCGCCCCTACGAGCAGTACTTC. Its protein product is CASSHSSRPYEQYF.

CDR3 amino acids: CASSLDETGRPGELFF. The CDR3 nucleotides are TGTGCCAGCAGCTTAGATGAGACAGGGCGCCCCGGGGAGCTGTTTTTT. The chain combines TRBV11-3 with TRBJ2-2; 7 positions agree with TRBD1. With 0 bases clipped from V and 6 bases from J, the junction kept 7 bases outside the gene matches. The CDR3 runs to 16 residues. Germline CDR1 SGHNT, CDR2 YENEEA.

V is TRBV5-5 and J is TRBJ2-7; 10 bases are a match to TRBD2. Trimming took 4 bases from V and 3 from J; bases not matched to a gene: 4. There are 14 residues in the CDR3. The germline V gene has CDR1 SGHKS and CDR2 YYEKEE (reference sequence). The CDR3 region is CASSILAGNYEQYV. The CDR3 DNA reads as TGTGCCAGCAGCATACTAGCGGGAAACTACGAGCAGTACGTC.

V gene TRBV9 combines with J gene TRBJ1-2; 8 bases are a match to TRBD1. The CDR3 spans 15 residues. After removal of 3 bases from V and 4 bases from J, the junction contained 8 bases not matched to a gene. Germline-derived CDR1 and CDR2 are SGDLS and YYNGEE. The CDR3 DNA sequence: TGTGCCAGCAGCGCAGGACAGGGCGACGGCTATGGCTACACCTTC. Its translation is CASSAGQGDGYGYTF.

The chain combines TRBV15 with TRBJ1-1; D perhaps matches TRBD1 (5 bases). Germline-derived CDR1 and CDR2 are LNHNV and YYDKDF (reference sequence). This CDR3 has 18 amino acids. The V end lost 0 bases, the J end lost 3 bases, and 20 bases lay between the germline ends. In nucleotides, the CDR3 is TGTGCCACCAGCAGAGATGTCGGCAGGTCGCGGGGGGACACTGAAGCTTTCTTT. Translating gives CATSRDVGRSRGDTEAFF.

The CDR3 sequence: CASSYLGQGRGTEAFF. The CDR3 nucleotides are TGTGCCAGCAGTTACCTGGGACAGGGCCGGGGAACTGAAGCTTTCTTT. The rearrangement uses TRBV6-5 and TRBJ1-1, with 9 bases matching TRBD1. Germline CDR1 MNHEY, CDR2 SVGAGI. The CDR3 is 16 amino acids. Germline trimming cut 2 bases from V and 5 bases from J; bases unmatched to any gene: 9.

This chain joins TRBV15 and TRBJ2-5; TRBD1 or TRBD2 may be the D gene (5 bases each). Deletions cut 1 base from V and 5 bases from J, with 14 bases between. From germline, CDR1 is LNHNV and CDR2 YYDKDF (reference sequence). The CDR3 is 15 amino acids. The CDR3 region has the DNA TGTGCCACCAGCAGAGGCCCGTGGGGGACCGAGACCCAGTACTTC. This codes for CATSRGPWGTETQYF.

The chain recombines TRBV25-1 with TRBJ2-2, with TRBD1 matching over 11 bases. CDR3 length: 16 residues. CDR1 is MGHDK, CDR2 SYGVNS, per germline. Losses at the gene ends were 3 bases for V and 6 bases for J; bases not matched to a gene: 6. This CDR3 is CASSEPGQGAAGELFF. CDR3 DNA sequence: TGTGCCAGCAGTGAGCCCGGACAGGGGGCCGCCGGGGAGCTGTTTTTT.

The chain recombines TRBV19 with TRBJ1-5; 8 positions match TRBD1. V trimming: 7 bases; J trimming: 5 bases; junction bases outside the gene matches: 7. Germline CDR1 is LNHDA and CDR2 is SQIVND (reference sequence). This CDR3 is built from 14 residues. CDR3 bases: TGTGCCAGTACTGGACAGGGCGGCTATCAGCCCCAGCATTTT. It translates to CASTGQGGYQPQHF. Using reference TRBV19 and TRBJ1-5 for the parts outside the CDR3, the full variable domain is DGGITQSPKYLFRKEGQNVTLSCEQNLNHDAMYWYRQDPGQGLRLIYYSQIVNDFQKGDIAEGYSVSREKKESFPLTVTSAQKNPTAFYLCASTGQGGYQPQHFGDGTRLSIL.

The table lists this clone with a few counts. Written as DNA, the CDR3 is TGTGCCCCCCAGCCGGGGGGCGAGAGCGGGGAGCTGTTTTTT. It encodes CAPQPGGESGELFF. V gene TRBV10-3 combines with J gene TRBJ2-2; a possible D gene is TRBD2 (7 bases). The CDR3 runs to 14 residues. V was pared by 11 bases and J by 7 bases, with 20 bases between. CDR1 and CDR2 from the germline V gene are ENHRY and SYGVKD.

The CDR3 DNA follows: TGTGCCAGTACCTTCATGACAGGGGGCGGAAGCTATGGCTACACCTTC. It codes for CASTFMTGGGSYGYTF. V gene TRBV19 combines with J gene TRBJ1-2; TRBD1 aligns across 10 bases. Germline assignment: CDR1 LNHDA and CDR2 SQIVND (reference sequence). The CDR3 has 16 residues. J was trimmed by 4 bases and V by 7 bases; bases with no gene match: 12.

The genes are TRBV29-1 and TRBJ2-4; a possible D gene is TRBD1 (6 bases). The germline gives CDR1 SQVTM, CDR2 ANQGSEA. The CDR3 extends over 13 amino acids. V lost 7 bases and J 1 base, leaving 11 bases between the germline ends. Written as DNA, the CDR3 is TGCAGCGGGGGCACAGGGGCCAAAAACATTCAGTACTTC. Amino acid sequence: CSGGTGAKNIQYF.

The chain couples TRBV7-2 to TRBJ1-1, with D possibly being TRBD1 (6 bases). Germline loops: CDR1 SGHTA, CDR2 FQGNSA. The CDR3 is 15 residues long. V was cut by 4 bases and J by 7 bases, with 19 bases left in between. The CDR3 DNA follows: TGTGCCAGCAGCTCGCCTAGGGGGGAACAGGGTGAAGCTTTCTTT. It translates to CASSSPRGEQGEAFF.

This clone was seen a few times. The chain recombines TRBV5-1 with TRBJ2-7; D perhaps matches TRBD1 (5 bases). Trimming stripped 0 bases from V and 6 bases from J, with 10 bases between. Per the germline V gene, CDR1 is SGHRS and CDR2 is YFSETQ. The CDR3 is made up of 13 amino acids. The CDR3 DNA reads TGCGCCAGCAGCTTGGTTCAGGGTCGCGAGCAGTACTTC. It is translated as CASSLVQGREQYF.